These 8 T cell receptor beta chains were sequenced from one sample in a study of OX40 agonist ivuxolimab in advanced cancers. TCRdb keeps only in-frame clones here, not all; method: immunoSEQ multiplex PCR. The sample contains about 50,000 clones, less than 90% of which appear only once. This specimen consisted of CD4+ or CD8+ T cells sorted from blood, obtained in a trial of the OX40 agonist ivuxolimab. The receptors stem from an adult with an advanced solid tumor such as melanoma, head and neck, liver or kidney cancer.

The V and J genes are TRBV5-5 and TRBJ2-1; D not resolved. Germline assignment: CDR1 SGHKS and CDR2 YYEKEE (reference sequence). CDR3 size: 13 residues. V shed 2 bases and J shed 6 bases, with 9 bases lying between them. Written as DNA, the CDR3 is TGTGCCAGCAGCTTTTGGGAATCCAATGAGCAGTTCTTC. Amino acids: CASSFWESNEQFF.

This clone was observed a few times. This chain connects TRBV10-3 to TRBJ1-1, with 7 nucleotides matching TRBD1. The germline V gene encodes CDR1 ENHRY and CDR2 SYGVKD. This CDR3 is built from 11 residues. CDR3 DNA sequence: TGTGCTACAGGGGTGAACACTGAAGCTTTCTTT. Protein sequence: CATGVNTEAFF.

V gene TRBV5-1 combines with J gene TRBJ1-2; D is uncertain. The length of the CDR3 is 14 residues. Germline lookup yields CDR1 SGHRS and CDR2 YFSETQ. V gave up 2 bases and J gave up 1 base, with 9 bases separating them. The CDR3 region is CASSLGGYNYGYTF. The CDR3 DNA reads TGCGCCAGCAGCTTAGGAGGGTATAACTATGGCTACACCTTC. The full variable domain, in which reference TRBV5-1 and TRBJ1-2 provide the parts outside the CDR3, is KAGVTQTPRYLIKTRGQQVTLSCSPISGHRSVSWYQQTPGQGLQFLFEYFSETQRNKGNFPGRFSGRQFSNSRSEMNVSTLELGDSALYLCASSLGGYNYGYTFGSGTRLTVV.

The chain recombines TRBV16 with TRBJ1-1; TRBD1 matches at 7 bases. The CDR3 is 15 residues long. V trimming: 0 bases; J trimming: 10 bases; junction bases outside the gene matches: 11. The germline CDR1 and CDR2 sequences are KGHSY and FQNENV. The CDR3 DNA follows: TGTGCCAGCAGCCAATCGCGACCCGCAGGGGGGGGAGCTTTCTTT. This codes for CASSQSRPAGGGAFF.

As regards this clone: Relative to the germline gene, one junction end is altered; a read error may explain this. This chain uses TRBV13 with TRBJ2-7; D gene unclear. The germline V gene has CDR1 PRHDT and CDR2 FYEKMQ (reference sequence). The CDR3 has 14 amino acids. The CDR3 DNA reads as TGTACCAGCAGCTGGGGTCGGGCGAGCTACGAGCAGTACTTC. The encoded protein is CTSSWGRASYEQYF. The whole variable domain, filled in from reference TRBV13 and TRBJ2-7, reads AAGVIQSPRHLIKEKRETATLKCYPIPRHDTVYWYQQGPGQDPQFLISFYEKMQSDKGSIPDRFSAQQFSDYHSELNMSSLELGDSALYFCTSSWGRASYEQYFGPGTRLTVT.

The chain joins TRBV4-1 to TRBJ1-2, with a tentative D call TRBD1 (5 bases). CDR1 is MGHRA, CDR2 YSYEKL, per germline. This CDR3 has 11 residues. The V and J ends lost 1 base and 8 bases respectively, with 5 bases between them. In nucleotides, the CDR3 is TGCGCCAGCAGCCAAGGGGACGGCTACACCTTC. Amino acid sequence: CASSQGDGYTF.

This clone has more than one count but fewer than ten. CDR3 DNA: TGTGCCAGCAGCTCAAGCAGGGGGCAGATAAGTGGCTACACCTTC. This encodes CASSSSRGQISGYTF. The gene calls are TRBV5-4 and TRBJ1-2; 8 bases map to TRBD1. V was clipped by 3 bases and J by 7 bases; unmatched bases: 11. Germline assignment: CDR1 SGHNT and CDR2 YYREEE (reference sequence). The CDR3 contains 15 residues.

This chain joins TRBV7-8 and TRBJ2-3; D call uncertain. CDR3 length: 17 amino acids. Germline CDR1 SGHVS, CDR2 FQNEAQ. V dropped 5 bases and J dropped 1 base, with 19 bases sitting between them. CDR3: CASSALSVGDGTDTQYF. The CDR3 DNA is TGTGCCAGCAGCGCACTTTCGGTTGGGGATGGCACAGATACGCAGTATTTT. Together with reference TRBV7-8 and TRBJ2-3, the CDR3 gives the full variable domain: GAGVSQSPRYKVAKRGQDVALRCDPISGHVSLFWYQQALGQGPEFLTYFQNEAQLDKSGLPSDRFFAERPEGSVSTLKIQRTQQEDSAVYLCASSALSVGDGTDTQYFGPGTRLTVL.